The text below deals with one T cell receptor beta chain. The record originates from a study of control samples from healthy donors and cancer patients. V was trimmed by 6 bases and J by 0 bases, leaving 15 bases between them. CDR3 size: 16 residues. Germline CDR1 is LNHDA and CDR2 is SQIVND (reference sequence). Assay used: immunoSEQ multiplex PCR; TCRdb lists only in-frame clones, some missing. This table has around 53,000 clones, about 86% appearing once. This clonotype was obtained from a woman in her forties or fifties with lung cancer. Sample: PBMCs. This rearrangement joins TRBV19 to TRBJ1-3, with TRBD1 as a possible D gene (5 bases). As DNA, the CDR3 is TGTGCCAGTAGGCGGGACGGCCTGAGCTCTGGAAACACCATATATTTT. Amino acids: CASRRDGLSSGNTIYF.